Each of the 12 T cell receptor beta chains below was sequenced from the same sample in a study of T-cell memory formation after mild COVID-19. A single record per CDR3 protein comes from TCRdb applying MiXCR to the 5' RACE reads. The sample lists about 150,000 distinct CDR3 sequences; about 6.1% were seen once. Input material: PBMCs or a T cell subset sorted from them (not recorded which). These receptors were taken from an adult woman who had mild COVID-19 (a few samples of this study predate the infection). Cell type and time point are not known.

A few counts support this clonotype. The CDR3, as DNA: TGTGCCAGCAGCTGGAACCGCGGAGGACTGTTTTTT. Translated: CASSWNRGGLFF. The chain is built from TRBV25-1 and TRBJ1-4; D is unresolved. V lost 6 bases, J lost 13 bases, and 15 bases lay in between. From germline, CDR1 is MGHDK and CDR2 SYGVNS. The CDR3 is made up of 12 amino acids. The entire variable domain, with the rest obtained from reference TRBV25-1 and TRBJ1-4, is as follows: EADIYQTPRYLVIGTGKKITLECSQTMGHDKMYWYQQDPGMELHLIHYSYGVNSTEKGDLSSESTVSRIRTEHFPLTLESARPSHTSQYLCASSWNRGGLFFGSGTQLSVL.

This chain connects TRBV3-1 to TRBJ1-3; 9 nucleotides align to TRBD1. Germline V lookup: CDR1 LGHDT, CDR2 YNNKEL (reference sequence). The CDR3 consists of 16 residues. Trimming at V came to 3 bases and at J to 0 bases, leaving 3 bases not matched to a gene. This CDR3 reads CASSQGTGLSGNTIYF. CDR3 sequence (DNA): TGTGCCAGCAGCCAGGGGACAGGGCTCTCTGGAAACACCATATATTTT. The whole variable domain, remainder taken from reference TRBV3-1 and TRBJ1-3, is DTAVSQTPKYLVTQMGNDKSIKCEQNLGHDTMYWYKQDSKKFLKIMFSYNNKELIINETVPNRFSPKSPDKAHLNLHINSLELGDSAVYFCASSQGTGLSGNTIYFGEGSWLTVV.

Many counts were recorded for this clonotype. The chain is built from TRBV6-5 and TRBJ2-7; 8 bases are shared with TRBD2. J lost 2 bases, V lost 0 bases, and 9 bases had no gene match. Germline-derived CDR1 and CDR2 are MNHEY and SVGAGI. The CDR3 totals 17 residues. The CDR3 reads CASSYSRLAGLAYEQYF. The CDR3 region has the DNA TGTGCCAGCAGTTACTCGAGGCTAGCGGGCCTAGCCTACGAGCAGTACTTC.

This chain joins TRBV7-2 and TRBJ2-3, with TRBD2 identical over 11 bases. The CDR3 loop spans 16 amino acids. CDR1 SGHTA and CDR2 FQGNSA come from the germline V gene. V was clipped by 0 bases and J by 2 bases; unmatched bases: 1. The CDR3 DNA reads as TGTGCCAGCAGCTTAGCGGGACTAGCGGCCACAGATACGCAGTATTTT. This translates into CASSLAGLAATDTQYF.

In its sample, this clonotype was seen many times. This chain uses TRBV29-1 with TRBJ1-1; 7 bases match TRBD1. The germline V gene has CDR1 SQVTM and CDR2 ANQGSEA. Trimming at V came to 7 bases and at J to 1 base, leaving 12 bases not matched to a gene. The CDR3 covers 15 residues. The CDR3 sequence: CSAEGQPLRNTEAFF. CDR3 in DNA: TGCAGCGCTGAGGGACAGCCTTTGAGGAACACTGAAGCTTTCTTT.

The chain uses TRBV6-1 and TRBJ1-2; no firm D call. The germline V and J ends were trimmed by 2 bases and 2 bases, with 21 bases remaining between them. CDR3 length: 18 amino acids. Germline V gives CDR1 MNHNS, CDR2 SASEGT. DNA for the CDR3: TGTGCCAGCAGTGAAATAATCGTTGCATCGGGCAGGAACTATGGCTACACCTTC. This gives the protein CASSEIIVASGRNYGYTF.

V is TRBV3-1 and J is TRBJ1-5, with 7 bases fitting TRBD1. The CDR3 length is 11 residues. CDR1 is LGHDT, CDR2 YNNKEL, per germline (reference sequence). The ends lost 4 bases at V and 13 bases at J; junction bases unmatched: 4. CDR3 coding DNA: TGTGCCAGCAGCCTAGGGACAGTGCAGCATTTT. Translating it yields CASSLGTVQHF.

J is TRBJ2-5 and V is TRBV11-2; 10 bases are shared with TRBD1. The CDR3 loop spans 15 amino acids. Germline CDR1 is SGHAT and CDR2 is FQNNGV. The trim removed 2 bases at V and 2 bases at J, leaving 2 bases unmatched. The CDR3 coding sequence is TGTGCCAGCAGCTTAAGGGGACAGGGGCAAGAGACCCAGTACTTC. Protein: CASSLRGQGQETQYF.

The chain combines TRBV5-1 with TRBJ2-1; the match to TRBD2 covers 13 bases. Germline values: CDR1 SGHRS, CDR2 YFSETQ. The CDR3 contains 16 residues. J gave up 9 bases and V 4 bases, and 10 bases lay outside the gene matches. The CDR3 DNA follows: TGCGCCAGCAGCCCAACGACTAGCGGGGGGCGGTCTGAGCAGTTCTTC. Protein sequence: CASSPTTSGGRSEQFF.

The table lists this clonotype with a few counts. The chain is built from TRBV7-2 and TRBJ2-7; 9 positions match TRBD2. The V gene's germline CDR1 is SGHTA and CDR2 FQGNSA. The CDR3 is made up of 14 amino acids. The V and J ends lost 3 bases and 4 bases, in that order; junction bases with no gene match: 4. CDR3 in DNA: TGTGCCAGCAGCTTCCCTAGCGGGGATTACGAGCAGTACTTC. This sequence encodes CASSFPSGDYEQYF.

This clonotype has a count of ten or more. Here the CDR3 reads CSARAGQGLNEQYF. The CDR3 nucleotides read TGCAGTGCTAGAGCGGGACAGGGTTTGAACGAGCAGTACTTC. J is TRBJ2-7 and V is TRBV20-1; 9 bases map to TRBD1. Germline assignment: CDR1 DFQATT and CDR2 SNEGSKA (reference sequence). This CDR3 has 14 amino acids. With V trimmed by 1 base and J by 5 bases, 6 bases remained unmatched.

The CDR3 DNA reads as TGCGCCAGCAGCCACGACCTCCTGGAGAATTCACCCCTCCACTTT. This gives the protein CASSHDLLENSPLHF. J is TRBJ1-6 and V is TRBV5-1; no firm D call. Germline CDR1 is SGHRS and CDR2 is YFSETQ. The length of the CDR3 is 15 residues. Trimming left V 4 bases short and J 7 bases short, with 15 bases between.